One sample yielded the 5 T cell receptor beta chains listed below, sequenced in a study of blood T cell repertoires in COVID-19. Assay: immunoSEQ multiplex PCR; the TCRdb copy retains only in-frame clones and omits some. The profile shows approximately 500,000 clones, approximately 88% of them singletons. Sequenced input: PBMCs or T cells enriched from blood (not recorded which). Source of these receptors: a middle-aged woman who had recovered from COVID-19.

The chain links TRBV29-1 to TRBJ1-2; D perhaps matches TRBD1 (5 bases). Germline V gives CDR1 SQVTM, CDR2 ANQGSEA. With 5 bases removed from V and 8 bases from J, the gap between germline ends came to 12 bases. The CDR3 totals 11 residues. The CDR3: CSVQGADGYTF. The DNA for the CDR3 is TGCAGCGTTCAAGGGGCAGACGGCTACACCTTC.

The chain combines TRBV7-2 with TRBJ1-5; D uncertain. The V end lost 5 bases, the J end lost 3 bases, and 8 bases lay between the germline ends. CDR1 SGHTA and CDR2 FQGNSA come from the germline V gene. The CDR3 runs 13 residues. CDR3 protein: CASSVGPNQPQHF. In DNA form, the CDR3 reads TGTGCCAGCAGCGTTGGGCCCAATCAGCCCCAGCATTTT. Full variable domain (remainder filled in from reference TRBV7-2 and TRBJ1-5): GAGVSQSPSNKVTEKGKDVELRCDPISGHTALYWYRQSLGQGLEFLIYFQGNSAPDKSGLPSDRFSAERTGGSVSTLTIQRTQQEDSAVYLCASSVGPNQPQHFGDGTRLSIL.

The chain couples TRBV19 to TRBJ1-2; TRBD1 might be the D (6 bases). The CDR3 is 16 residues long. The V gene's germline CDR1 is LNHDA and CDR2 SQIVND (reference sequence). V dropped 6 bases and J dropped 0 bases, with 17 bases sitting between them. The CDR3 DNA follows: TGTGCCAGTAGCCCCAACACAGGGTATGCTAACTATGGCTACACCTTC. Protein product: CASSPNTGYANYGYTF.

The sample holds one count of this clone. This chain connects TRBV6-2 or TRBV6-3 to TRBJ2-1, with 9 bases aligning to TRBD2. V shed 5 bases and J 0 bases; nucleotides not matched to a gene: 2. Germline V gives CDR1 MNHEY, CDR2 SVGEGT. CDR3 size: 15 residues. The CDR3 DNA reads TGTGCCAGCAGTCATAGCGGGAGCTCCTACAATGAGCAGTTCTTC. Amino acids: CASSHSGSSYNEQFF.

This chain uses TRBV27 with TRBJ2-2; 8 bases line up with TRBD1. The ends lost 6 bases at V and 4 bases at J; junction bases unmatched: 7. Germline loops: CDR1 MNHEY, CDR2 SMNVEV (reference sequence). CDR3 length equals 15 residues. CDR3 in amino acids: CASRLGTGLTGELFF. CDR3 bases: TGTGCCAGCAGGCTAGGGACAGGCCTCACCGGGGAGCTGTTTTTT.